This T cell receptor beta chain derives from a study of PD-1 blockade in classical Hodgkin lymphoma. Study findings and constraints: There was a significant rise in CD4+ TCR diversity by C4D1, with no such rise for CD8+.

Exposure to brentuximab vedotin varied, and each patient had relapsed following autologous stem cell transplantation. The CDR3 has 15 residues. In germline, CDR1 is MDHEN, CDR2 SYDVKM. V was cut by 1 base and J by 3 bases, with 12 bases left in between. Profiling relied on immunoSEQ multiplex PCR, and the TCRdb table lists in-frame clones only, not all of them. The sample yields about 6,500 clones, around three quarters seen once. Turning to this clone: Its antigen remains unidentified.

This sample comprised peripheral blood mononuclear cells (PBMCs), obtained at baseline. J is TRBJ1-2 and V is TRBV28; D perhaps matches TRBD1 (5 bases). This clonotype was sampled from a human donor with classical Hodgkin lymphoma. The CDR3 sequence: CASSLSGDGYYGYTF. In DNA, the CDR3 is TGTGCCAGCAGTTTATCGGGGGACGGGTACTATGGCTACACCTTC.